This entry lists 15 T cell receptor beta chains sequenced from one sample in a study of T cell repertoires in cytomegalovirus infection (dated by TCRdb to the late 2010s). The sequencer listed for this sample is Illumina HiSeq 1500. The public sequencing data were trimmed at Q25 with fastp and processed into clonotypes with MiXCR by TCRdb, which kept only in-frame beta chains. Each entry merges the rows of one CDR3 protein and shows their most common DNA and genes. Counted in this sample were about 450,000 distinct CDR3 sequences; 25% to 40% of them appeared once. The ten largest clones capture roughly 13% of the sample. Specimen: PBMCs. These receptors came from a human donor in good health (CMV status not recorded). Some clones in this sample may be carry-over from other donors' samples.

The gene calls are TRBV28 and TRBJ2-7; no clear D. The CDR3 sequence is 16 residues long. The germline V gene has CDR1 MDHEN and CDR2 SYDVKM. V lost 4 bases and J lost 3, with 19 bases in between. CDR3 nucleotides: TGTGCCAGCAGTTCCCCCGGGCCCGCCGTGAGCTACGAGCAGTACTTC. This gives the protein CASSSPGPAVSYEQYF.

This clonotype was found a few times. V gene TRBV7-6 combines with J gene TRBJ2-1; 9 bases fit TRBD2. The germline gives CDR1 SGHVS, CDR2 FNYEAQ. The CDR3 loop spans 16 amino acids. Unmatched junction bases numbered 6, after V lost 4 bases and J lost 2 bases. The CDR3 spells CASSSPLAGPYNEQFF. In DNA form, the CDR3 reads TGTGCCAGCAGCTCCCCCCTAGCGGGGCCCTACAATGAGCAGTTCTTC. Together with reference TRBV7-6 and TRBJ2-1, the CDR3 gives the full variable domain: GAGVSQSPRYKVTKRGQDVALRCDPISGHVSLYWYRQALGQGPEFLTYFNYEAQQDKSGLPNDRFSAERPEGSISTLTIQRTEQRDSAMYRCASSSPLAGPYNEQFFGPGTRLTVL.

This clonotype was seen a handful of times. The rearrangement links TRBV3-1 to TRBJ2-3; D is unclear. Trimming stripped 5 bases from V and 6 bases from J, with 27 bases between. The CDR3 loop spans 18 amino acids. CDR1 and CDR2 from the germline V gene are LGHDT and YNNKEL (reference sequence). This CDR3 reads CASSKSPFSVVGFDTQYF. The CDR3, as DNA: TGTGCCAGCAGCAAATCCCCTTTTTCGGTGGTGGGCTTCGATACGCAGTATTTT.

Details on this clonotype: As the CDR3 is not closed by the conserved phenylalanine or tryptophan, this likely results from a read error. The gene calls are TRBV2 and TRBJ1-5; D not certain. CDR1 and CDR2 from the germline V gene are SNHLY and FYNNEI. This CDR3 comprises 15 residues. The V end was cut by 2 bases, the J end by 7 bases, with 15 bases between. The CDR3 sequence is CASSENGLHGQPQHL. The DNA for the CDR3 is TGTGCCAGCAGTGAAAATGGACTACACGGCCAGCCCCAGCATTTG.

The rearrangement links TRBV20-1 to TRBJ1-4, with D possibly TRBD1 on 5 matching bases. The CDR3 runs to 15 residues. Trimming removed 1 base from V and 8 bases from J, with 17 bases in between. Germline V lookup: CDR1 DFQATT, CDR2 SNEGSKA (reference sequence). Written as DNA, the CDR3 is TGCAGTGCTAGAGTCCTCGGGACCGTAATGGAAAAACTGTTTTTT. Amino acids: CSARVLGTVMEKLFF.

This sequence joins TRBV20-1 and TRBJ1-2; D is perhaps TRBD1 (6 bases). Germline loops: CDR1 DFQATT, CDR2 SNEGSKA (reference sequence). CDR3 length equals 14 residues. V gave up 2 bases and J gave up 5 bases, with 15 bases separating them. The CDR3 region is CSARIPGTPYGYTF. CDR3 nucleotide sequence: TGCAGTGCTAGAATTCCCGGGACACCTTATGGCTACACCTTC.

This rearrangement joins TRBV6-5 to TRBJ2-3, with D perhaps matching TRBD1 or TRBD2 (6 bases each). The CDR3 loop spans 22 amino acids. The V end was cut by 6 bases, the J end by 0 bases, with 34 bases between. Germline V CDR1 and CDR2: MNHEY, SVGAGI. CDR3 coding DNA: TGTGCCAGCAGGCGACCGAGGACAGTGACTGGGGCCTCGGGGGATAGCACAGATACGCAGTATTTT. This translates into CASRRPRTVTGASGDSTDTQYF.

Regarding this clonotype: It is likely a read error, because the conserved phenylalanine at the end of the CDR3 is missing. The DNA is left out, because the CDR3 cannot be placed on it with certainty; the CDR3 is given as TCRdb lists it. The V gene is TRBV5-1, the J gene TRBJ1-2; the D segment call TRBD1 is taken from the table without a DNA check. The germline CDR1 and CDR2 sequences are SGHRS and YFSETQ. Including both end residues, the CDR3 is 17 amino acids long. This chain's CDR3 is CASSLWSGQGVGYGYTL.

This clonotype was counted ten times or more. As DNA, the CDR3 is TGTGCCAGCAGCTCTGGACAGGGGCTAGGCAATGAGCAGTTCTTC. This encodes CASSSGQGLGNEQFF. This chain joins TRBV7-2 and TRBJ2-1, with 9 bases identical to TRBD1. Germline assignment: CDR1 SGHTA and CDR2 FQGNSA. CDR3 size: 15 residues. Trimming at V came to 4 bases and at J to 6 bases, leaving 7 bases not matched to a gene.

The CDR3 DNA is TGTGCCACCAGCAGAGATAACGCAGGGTACTACGAGCAGTACTTC. Amino acids: CATSRDNAGYYEQYF. This rearrangement joins TRBV15 to TRBJ2-7, with D maybe TRBD1 (5 bases). The germline V gene encodes CDR1 LNHNV and CDR2 YYDKDF (reference sequence). The CDR3 length is 15 residues. The germline V and J ends were trimmed by 0 bases and 3 bases, with 12 bases remaining between them.

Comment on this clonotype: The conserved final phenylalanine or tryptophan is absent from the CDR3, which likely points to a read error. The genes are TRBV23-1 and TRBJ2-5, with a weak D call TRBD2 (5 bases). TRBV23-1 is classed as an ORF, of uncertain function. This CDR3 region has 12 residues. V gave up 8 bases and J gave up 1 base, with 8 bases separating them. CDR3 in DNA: TGCGCCAGCCGGACTGGCCAAGAGACCCAGTACTTA. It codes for CASRTGQETQYL.

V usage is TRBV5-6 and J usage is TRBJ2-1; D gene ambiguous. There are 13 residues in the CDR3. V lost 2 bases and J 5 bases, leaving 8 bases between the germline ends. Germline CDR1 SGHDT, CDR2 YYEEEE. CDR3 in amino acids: CASSLTDNNEQFF. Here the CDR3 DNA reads TGTGCCAGCAGCTTAACAGATAACAATGAGCAGTTCTTC.

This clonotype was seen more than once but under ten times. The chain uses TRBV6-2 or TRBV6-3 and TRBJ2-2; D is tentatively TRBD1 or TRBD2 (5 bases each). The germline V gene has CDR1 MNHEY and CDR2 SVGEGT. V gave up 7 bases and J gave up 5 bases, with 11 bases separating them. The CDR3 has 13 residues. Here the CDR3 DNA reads TGTGCCAGCAACCTGTGGGGGACCGGGGAGCTGTTTTTT. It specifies CASNLWGTGELFF.

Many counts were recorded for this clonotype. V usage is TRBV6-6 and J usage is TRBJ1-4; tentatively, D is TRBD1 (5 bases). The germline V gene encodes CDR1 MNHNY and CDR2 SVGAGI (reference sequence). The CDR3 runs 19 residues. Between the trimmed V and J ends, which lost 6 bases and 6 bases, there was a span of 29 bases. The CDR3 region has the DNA TGTGCCAGCAGCAGCCGAGTCGGGACCGCCTTTCGAGCGGATGAAAAACTGTTTTTT. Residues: CASSSRVGTAFRADEKLFF.

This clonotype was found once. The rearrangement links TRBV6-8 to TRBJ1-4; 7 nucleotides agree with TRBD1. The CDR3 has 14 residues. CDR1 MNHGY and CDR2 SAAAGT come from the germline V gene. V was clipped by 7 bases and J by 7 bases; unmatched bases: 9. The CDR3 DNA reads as TGTGCCAGCACCGTTACAGGGGTTTCTGAAAAACTGTTTTTT. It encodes CASTVTGVSEKLFF.